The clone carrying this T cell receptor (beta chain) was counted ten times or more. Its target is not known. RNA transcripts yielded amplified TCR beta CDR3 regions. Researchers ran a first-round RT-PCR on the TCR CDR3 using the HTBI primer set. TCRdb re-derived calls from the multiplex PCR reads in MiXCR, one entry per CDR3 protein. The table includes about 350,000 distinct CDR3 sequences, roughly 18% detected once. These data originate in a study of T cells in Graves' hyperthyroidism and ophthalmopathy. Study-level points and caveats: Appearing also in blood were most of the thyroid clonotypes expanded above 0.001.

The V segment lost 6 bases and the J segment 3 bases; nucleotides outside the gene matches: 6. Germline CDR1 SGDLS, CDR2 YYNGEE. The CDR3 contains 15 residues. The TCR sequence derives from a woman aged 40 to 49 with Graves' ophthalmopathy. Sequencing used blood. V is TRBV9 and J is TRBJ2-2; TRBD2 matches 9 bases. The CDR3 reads CASTPLAGDTGELFF. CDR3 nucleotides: TGTGCCAGCACCCCATTAGCGGGAGACACCGGGGAGCTGTTTTTT.